This T cell receptor beta chain was captured in a study of blood T cell repertoires in COVID-19. The germline gives CDR1 SGHRS, CDR2 YFSETQ. The trim removed 0 bases at V and 6 bases at J, leaving 18 bases unmatched. The CDR3 loop spans 20 amino acids. Using immunoSEQ multiplex PCR, the repertoire was profiled, and TCRdb retains in-frame clones only, with some absent. This sample has 200,000 or so clones, with about four fifths found just once. Participant age was roughly 18 to 89 years, and participants resided in fewer than 25 US areas. The chain couples TRBV5-1 to TRBJ2-5; 12 nucleotides align to TRBD2. The origin of this receptor is a man aged 40-49 years who had recovered from COVID-19. The material sequenced was PBMCs or T cells enriched from blood (not recorded which). DNA for the CDR3: TGCGCCAGCAGCTTGGCTCCTAGCGGGGGGGGACACCGGGGCAAGCAGACCCAGTACTTC. It translates to CASSLAPSGGGHRGKQTQYF.